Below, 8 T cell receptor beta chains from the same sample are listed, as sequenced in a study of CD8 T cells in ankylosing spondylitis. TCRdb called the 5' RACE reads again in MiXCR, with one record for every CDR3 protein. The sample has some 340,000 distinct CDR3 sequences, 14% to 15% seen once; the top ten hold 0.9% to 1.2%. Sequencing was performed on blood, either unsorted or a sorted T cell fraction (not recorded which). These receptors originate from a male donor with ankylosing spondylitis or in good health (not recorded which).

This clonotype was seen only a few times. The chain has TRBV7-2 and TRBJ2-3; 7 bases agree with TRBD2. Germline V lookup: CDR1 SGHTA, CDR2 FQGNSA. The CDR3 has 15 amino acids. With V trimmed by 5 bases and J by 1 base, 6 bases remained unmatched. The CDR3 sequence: CASSRGLGGTDTQYF. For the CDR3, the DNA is TGTGCCAGCAGCCGAGGACTAGGTGGCACAGATACGCAGTATTTT.

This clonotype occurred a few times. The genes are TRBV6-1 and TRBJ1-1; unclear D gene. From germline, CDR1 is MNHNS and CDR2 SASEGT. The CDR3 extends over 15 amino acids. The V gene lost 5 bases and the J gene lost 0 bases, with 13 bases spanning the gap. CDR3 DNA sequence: TGTGCCAGCAGTCCCACCGGGAGCCTGAACACTGAAGCTTTCTTT. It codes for CASSPTGSLNTEAFF.

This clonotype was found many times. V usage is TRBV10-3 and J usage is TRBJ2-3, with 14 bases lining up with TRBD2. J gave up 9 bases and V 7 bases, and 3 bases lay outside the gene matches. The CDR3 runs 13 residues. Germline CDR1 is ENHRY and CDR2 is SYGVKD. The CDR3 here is CAIKGLAGETQYF. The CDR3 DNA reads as TGTGCCATCAAGGGACTAGCGGGAGAAACGCAGTATTTT.

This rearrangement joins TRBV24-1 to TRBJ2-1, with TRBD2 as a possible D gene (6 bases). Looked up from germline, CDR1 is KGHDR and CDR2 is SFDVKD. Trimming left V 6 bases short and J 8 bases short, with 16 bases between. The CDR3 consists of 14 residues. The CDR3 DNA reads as TGTGCCACCAGTCAATCCGGGACTCCCCATGAGCAGTTCTTC. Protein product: CATSQSGTPHEQFF.

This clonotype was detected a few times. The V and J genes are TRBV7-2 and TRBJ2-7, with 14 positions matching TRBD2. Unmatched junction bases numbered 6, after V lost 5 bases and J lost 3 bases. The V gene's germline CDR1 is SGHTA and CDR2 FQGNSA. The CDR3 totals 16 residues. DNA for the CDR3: TGTGCCAGCAGCCCTGGACTAGCGGGAGGCTACTACGAGCAGTACTTC. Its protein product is CASSPGLAGGYYEQYF.

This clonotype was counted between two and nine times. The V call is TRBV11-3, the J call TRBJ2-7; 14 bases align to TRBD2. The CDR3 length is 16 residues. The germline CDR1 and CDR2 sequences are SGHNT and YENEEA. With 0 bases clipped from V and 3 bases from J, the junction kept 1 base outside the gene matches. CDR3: CASSLDGTSGSYEQYF. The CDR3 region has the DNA TGTGCCAGCAGCTTAGATGGGACTAGCGGGAGCTACGAGCAGTACTTC.

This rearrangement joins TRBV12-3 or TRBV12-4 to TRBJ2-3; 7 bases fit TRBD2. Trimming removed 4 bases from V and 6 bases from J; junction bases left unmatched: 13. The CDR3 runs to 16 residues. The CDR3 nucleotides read TGTGCCAGCAGTTGGTCTGGGGGGGAGGTTGGGGATACGCAGTATTTT. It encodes CASSWSGGEVGDTQYF.

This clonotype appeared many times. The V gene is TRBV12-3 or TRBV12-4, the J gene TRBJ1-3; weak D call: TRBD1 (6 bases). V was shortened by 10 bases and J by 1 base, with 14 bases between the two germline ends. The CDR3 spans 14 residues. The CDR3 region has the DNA TGTGCCACCAGGCGGGGGGCATCTGGAAACACCATATATTTT. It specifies CATRRGASGNTIYF.